The clone carrying this T cell receptor (beta chain) has a single count. Its antigen is unidentified. This sample stems from a study of T-cell memory formation after mild COVID-19. The wider study: Most TCR clusters belonged to a single donor. Study-level findings and limits: A second wave of clones peaked on day 37, and their SARS-CoV-2 specificity went unconfirmed.

TCR alpha and TCR beta cDNA libraries carrying sample barcodes and UMIs came from 5'RACE with constant-segment primers. From the 5' RACE reads, TCRdb called clonotypes with MiXCR, one entry per CDR3 protein. The data hold 300,000 to 400,000 distinct CDR3 sequences, with approximately 27% observed a single time. The CDR3 is 15 residues long. Germline V gene data show CDR1 as DFQATT and CDR2 as SNEGSKA (reference sequence). Between the trimmed V and J ends, which lost 0 bases and 0 bases, there was a span of 11 bases. This TCR derives from an adult woman who had mild COVID-19 (a few samples of this study predate the infection). Cell type and time point are not known. Material for sequencing was PBMCs or a T cell subset sorted from them (not recorded which). The chain has TRBV20-1 and TRBJ1-1; D is unclear. CDR3 nucleotides: TGCAGTGCTAGAGATCTTTCGCACATGAACACTGAAGCTTTCTTT. Protein product: CSARDLSHMNTEAFF.